This T cell receptor beta chain was sequenced during a study of shared clonotypes between healthy human individuals (dated by TCRdb to the early 2020s). For context, the study as a whole: The cohort included a few men and a couple of women between 18 and 49 years of age. Per donor, three plates each were used for CD4 naive and CD4 memory, two for CD8 naive, and one for CD8 memory. The study deeply sequenced blood TCR repertoires of about five healthy adults to estimate repertoire size and the extent of clonotype sharing between individuals. Different laboratories and diverse techniques were used to prepare libraries and sequence TCR repertoires, to increase sequencing depth and limit assay-specific biases. Each donor's leukapheresis produced roughly between roughly 0.94 and 9.5 billion PBMCs.

CD8 naive samples were CD45RO-negative cells positively selected for CCR7, giving a CD45RA+CCR7+ population that excluded TemRA cells. The donors were healthy, HIV-negative adults with no recently reported acute infections or vaccinations. Every donor was a Caucasian adult living in Nashville, Tennessee, USA. Blood was obtained by leukapheresis, after which PBMCs were separated by Ficoll-Histopaque density gradient centrifugation and cryopreserved in liquid nitrogen vapor phase. Purity and quantity of every magnetically sorted T cell population were checked by analytical flow cytometry. From each sorted fraction, genomic DNA was isolated and quantified by UV absorbance on a Nanodrop 2000c. General study outcomes and caveats: Sampling was restricted to blood, and TCR repertoires in tissues likely differ from the TCR repertoires found in blood. Rarefaction of sorted-subset datasets indicated incomplete sequencing despite the large sequencing depth. Sharing across a few donors was observed for about 5% of naive CD4, less than 4% of naive CD8, about 2.3% of memory CD4, and about 0.39% of memory CD8 clonotypes. Naive subsets generally had larger estimated clonotype richness than memory subsets. Pairwise subsampling led to the expectation that sequencing depth would affect the degree of clonotype sharing among donors. Compared with non-shared clonotypes, clonotypes shared by all four sorted-subset donors had higher generation probabilities. The small number of donors limited the genetic and exposure-history diversity represented.

Using the deep immunoSEQ assay, multiplex PCR amplified TCR CDR3 regions from genomic DNA. Genomic DNA extracted from each cell subset was distributed evenly over all wells of several immunoSEQ 96-well plates, and each plate served as one replicate. For sorted subsets, 200 to 250 ng of genomic DNA, equivalent to some 30,000 T cell genomes, went into each replicate PCR. Purified libraries were measured with a Qubit 3.0 fluorometer, size-checked on a Bioanalyzer 2100, and measured again with the KAPA Library Quantification kit. Every immunoSEQ 96-well plate was sequenced on a dedicated single-read 150-cycle Illumina NextSeq 550 flow cell. Processing in the source paper ran as follows. Because only junctional sequences without quality scores were contained in the immunoSEQ output, filtering matching that applied to full-length reads could not be performed. To assign V/J genes and CDR3, sequences were annotated against IMGT germline references using PyIR, a Python wrapper for IgBLAST v1.9. Reads were filtered out if the reads had weak V/J assignments (E-value above 1e-6), no CDR3, stop codons, out-of-frame junctions, or ambiguous translated residues. V3J clonotypes were defined by identical inferred V gene, J gene, and CDR3 amino acid sequence. Percentage overlap between repertoires was computed as shared unique clonotypes divided by the size of the smaller repertoire. RTK rarefaction, the Chao1 estimator, and Recon v2.1 estimates of unobserved clonotypes were used to assess repertoire richness. OLGA was used to compute generation probabilities for all TCRbeta clonotypes that the gDNA method yielded from several donors. In TCRdb, the immuneACCESS table is reduced to in-frame sequences with V and J assigned. These tables do not hold every clone; where another copy was compared, an unresolved V gene accounts for under half, and the others remain unexplained. The DNA gave D and trimming, while V, J and clone size come from that table. The sample table shows roughly 2,000,000 clones, and roughly 95% are seen once. Of the sample, 0.95% to 1.5% falls within the top ten clones.

As for this clone: The specificity of this receptor is unknown. The record has no base qualities; no much larger clone is one base away.

Sequencing used naive CD8+ T cells sorted from blood. Per the publication, the cell subset or site label means: CD45RA+CCR7+. This TCR was sampled from a man between 18 and 35 years old in good health.

CDR3 sequence: CAWSPKTGALNQPQHF. In nucleotide form, the sequence is TGTGCCTGGAGCCCAAAAACAGGGGCGCTAAATCAGCCCCAGCATTTT. Recombination connected TRBV30 to TRBJ1-5; TRBD1 matches 7 bases in the middle. At the junction V is shortened by 3 bases and J by 4 bases; bases outside the gene matches: 12. The germline V gene (reference sequence) sets CDR1 to GTSNPN and CDR2 to SVGIG. There are 16 amino acids in the CDR3, from cysteine to phenylalanine inclusive. The retained sequence is limited to the CDR3, 48 bases, with the frame set at the first base.